This T cell receptor beta chain was captured in a study of blood T cell repertoires in COVID-19. Turning to the study itself: Researchers got acute and convalescent COVID-19 samples from the United States, Italy and Spain. The analysed material was cDNA or gDNA that came from T cells, B-cell-depleted T cells, or PBMCs.

This CDR3 has 13 amino acids. CDR1 LNHDA and CDR2 SQIVND come from the germline V gene (reference sequence). V gave up 5 bases and J gave up 9 bases; unmatched junction bases: 7. Seattle patients were enrolled while actively infected and followed longitudinally. In the original analysis: Using reference gene primer amplification, nucleated cell counts were estimated. Method: immunoSEQ multiplex PCR; TCRdb's copy keeps in-frame clones and lacks some. V and J calls and clone size come straight from that table; D and trimming were deduced from the DNA. Of 350,000 to 400,000 clones in the sample, 86% were seen once.

This clonotype was sampled from an older woman with COVID-19, enrolled during active disease. This chain uses TRBV19 with TRBJ2-1; TRBD1 agrees at 7 bases. The sequenced material came from peripheral blood. The CDR3 reads CASSAGQVGEQFF. CDR3 sequence (DNA): TGTGCCAGTAGTGCAGGACAGGTTGGTGAGCAGTTCTTC.